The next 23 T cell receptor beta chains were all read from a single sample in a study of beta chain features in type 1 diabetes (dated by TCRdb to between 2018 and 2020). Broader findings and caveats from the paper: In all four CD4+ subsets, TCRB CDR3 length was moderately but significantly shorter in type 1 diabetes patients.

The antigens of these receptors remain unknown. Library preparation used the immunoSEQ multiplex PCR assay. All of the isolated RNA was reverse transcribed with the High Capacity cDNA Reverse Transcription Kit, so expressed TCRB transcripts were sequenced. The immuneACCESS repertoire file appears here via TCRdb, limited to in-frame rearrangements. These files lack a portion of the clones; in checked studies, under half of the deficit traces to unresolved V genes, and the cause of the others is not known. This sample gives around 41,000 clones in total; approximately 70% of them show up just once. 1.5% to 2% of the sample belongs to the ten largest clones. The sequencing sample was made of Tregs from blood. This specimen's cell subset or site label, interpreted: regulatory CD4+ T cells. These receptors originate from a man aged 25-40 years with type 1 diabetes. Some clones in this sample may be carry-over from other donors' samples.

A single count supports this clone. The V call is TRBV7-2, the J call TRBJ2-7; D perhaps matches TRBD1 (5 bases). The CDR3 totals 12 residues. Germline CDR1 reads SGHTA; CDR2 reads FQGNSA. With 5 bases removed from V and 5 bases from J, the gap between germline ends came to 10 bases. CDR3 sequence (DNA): TGTGCCAGCAGCCCTCAAGGGGACGAGCAGTACTTC. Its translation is CASSPQGDEQYF.

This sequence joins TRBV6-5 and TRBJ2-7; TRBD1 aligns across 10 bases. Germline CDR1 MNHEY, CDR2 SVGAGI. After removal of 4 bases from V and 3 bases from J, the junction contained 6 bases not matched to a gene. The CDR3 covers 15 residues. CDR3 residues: CASSSTGTGVYEQYF. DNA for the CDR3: TGTGCCAGCAGTTCGACCGGGACAGGGGTCTACGAGCAGTACTTC.

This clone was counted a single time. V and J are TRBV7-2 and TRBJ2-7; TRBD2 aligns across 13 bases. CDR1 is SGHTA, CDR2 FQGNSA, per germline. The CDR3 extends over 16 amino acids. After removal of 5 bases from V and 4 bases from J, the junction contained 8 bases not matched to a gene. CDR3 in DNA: TGTGCCAGCAGCACTAGCGGGGGGGGAGGCGGGTACGAGCAGTACTTC. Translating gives CASSTSGGGGGYEQYF.

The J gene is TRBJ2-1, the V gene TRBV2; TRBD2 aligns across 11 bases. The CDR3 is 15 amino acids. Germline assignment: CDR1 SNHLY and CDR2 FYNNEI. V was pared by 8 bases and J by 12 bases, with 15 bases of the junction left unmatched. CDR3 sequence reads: CASRLLAGVIKGQFF. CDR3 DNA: TGTGCCAGCCGCCTACTAGCGGGGGTGATAAAGGGGCAGTTCTTC. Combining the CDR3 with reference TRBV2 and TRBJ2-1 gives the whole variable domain EPEVTQTPSHQVTQMGQEVILRCVPISNHLYFYWYRQILGQKVEFLVSFYNNEISEKSEIFDDQFSVERPDGSNFTLKIRSTKLEDSAMYFCASRLLAGVIKGQFFGPGTRLTVL.

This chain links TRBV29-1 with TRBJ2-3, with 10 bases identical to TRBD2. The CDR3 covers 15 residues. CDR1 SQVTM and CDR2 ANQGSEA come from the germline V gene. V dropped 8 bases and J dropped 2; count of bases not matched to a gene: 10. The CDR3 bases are TGCAGCTCAGTCCGTAGCGGGGGGAACACAGATACGCAGTATTTT. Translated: CSSVRSGGNTDTQYF.

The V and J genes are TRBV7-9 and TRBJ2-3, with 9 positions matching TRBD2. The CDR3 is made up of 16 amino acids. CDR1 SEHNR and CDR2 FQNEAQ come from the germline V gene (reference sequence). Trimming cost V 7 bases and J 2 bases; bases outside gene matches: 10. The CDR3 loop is CASTLGAGGNTDTQYF. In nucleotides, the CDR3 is TGTGCCAGCACCCTGGGAGCGGGGGGCAACACAGATACGCAGTATTTT.

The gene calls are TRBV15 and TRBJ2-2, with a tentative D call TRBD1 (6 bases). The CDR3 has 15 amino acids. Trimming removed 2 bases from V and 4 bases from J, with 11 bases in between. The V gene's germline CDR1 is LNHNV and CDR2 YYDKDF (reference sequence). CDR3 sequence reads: CATSRNREATGELFF. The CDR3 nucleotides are TGTGCCACCAGCAGAAACAGGGAAGCCACCGGGGAGCTGTTTTTT.

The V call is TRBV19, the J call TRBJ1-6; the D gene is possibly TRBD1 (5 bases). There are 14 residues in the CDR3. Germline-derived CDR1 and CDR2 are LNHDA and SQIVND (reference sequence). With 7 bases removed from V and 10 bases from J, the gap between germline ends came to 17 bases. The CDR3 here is CASTPGGSRSPLHF. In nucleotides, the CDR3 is TGTGCCAGTACTCCCGGGGGGTCTAGGTCACCCCTCCACTTT.

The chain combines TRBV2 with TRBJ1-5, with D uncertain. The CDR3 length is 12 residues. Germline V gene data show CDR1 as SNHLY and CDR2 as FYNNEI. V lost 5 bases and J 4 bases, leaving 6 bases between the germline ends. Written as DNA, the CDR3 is TGTGCCAGCAGTCTCCGTAATCAGCCCCAGCATTTT. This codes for CASSLRNQPQHF.

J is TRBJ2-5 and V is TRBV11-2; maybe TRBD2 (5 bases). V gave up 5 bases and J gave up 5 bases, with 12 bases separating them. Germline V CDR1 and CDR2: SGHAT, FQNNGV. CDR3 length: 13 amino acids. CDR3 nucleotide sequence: TGTGCCAGCAGCCCCTACCCGGGGGAGACCCAGTACTTC. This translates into CASSPYPGETQYF.

Here the CDR3 DNA reads TGTGCCAGCTCGCCGGGACAGGGGGTATCTACAGATACGCAGTATTTT. Amino acid sequence: CASSPGQGVSTDTQYF. This chain links TRBV18 with TRBJ2-3; TRBD1 matches 11 bases. V lost 6 bases, J lost 3 bases, and 8 bases stayed unmatched. The germline V gene encodes CDR1 KGHSH and CDR2 LQKENI. This CDR3 comprises 16 residues.

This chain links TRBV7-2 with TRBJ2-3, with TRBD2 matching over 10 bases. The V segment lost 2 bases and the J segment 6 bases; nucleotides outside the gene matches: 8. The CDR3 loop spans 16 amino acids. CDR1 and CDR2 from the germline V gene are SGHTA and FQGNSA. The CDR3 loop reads CASSLQRGGIGDTQYF. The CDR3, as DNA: TGTGCCAGCAGCTTACAGCGGGGGGGCATTGGGGATACGCAGTATTTT.

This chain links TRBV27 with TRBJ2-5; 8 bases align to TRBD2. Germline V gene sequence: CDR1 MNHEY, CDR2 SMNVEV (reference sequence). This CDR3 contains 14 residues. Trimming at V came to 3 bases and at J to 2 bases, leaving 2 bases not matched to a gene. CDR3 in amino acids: CASSFGGGQETQYF. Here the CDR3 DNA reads TGTGCCAGCAGTTTCGGCGGGGGGCAAGAGACCCAGTACTTC.

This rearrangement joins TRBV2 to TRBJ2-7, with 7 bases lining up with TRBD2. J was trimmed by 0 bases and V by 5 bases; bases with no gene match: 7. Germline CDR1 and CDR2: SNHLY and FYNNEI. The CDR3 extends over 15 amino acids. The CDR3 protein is CASSRLANPSYEQYF. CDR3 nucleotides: TGTGCCAGCAGTCGACTAGCAAACCCCTCCTACGAGCAGTACTTC.

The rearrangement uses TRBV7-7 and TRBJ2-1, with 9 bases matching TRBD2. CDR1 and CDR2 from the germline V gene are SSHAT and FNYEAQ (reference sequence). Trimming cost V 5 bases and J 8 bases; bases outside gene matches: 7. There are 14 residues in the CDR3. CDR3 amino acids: CASSPGGRGHEQFF. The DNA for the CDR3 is TGTGCCAGCAGCCCCGGCGGGAGGGGGCATGAGCAGTTCTTC.

The CDR3 is CASSLWGDEQFF. In nucleotides, the CDR3 is TGTGCCAGCAGTCTTTGGGGGGATGAGCAGTTCTTC. This chain connects TRBV6-1 to TRBJ2-1, with D possibly matching TRBD2 (6 bases). The CDR3 has 12 amino acids. Germline CDR1 MNHNS, CDR2 SASEGT. Trimming shortened V by 5 bases and J by 8 bases, and 10 bases separated the two germline ends.

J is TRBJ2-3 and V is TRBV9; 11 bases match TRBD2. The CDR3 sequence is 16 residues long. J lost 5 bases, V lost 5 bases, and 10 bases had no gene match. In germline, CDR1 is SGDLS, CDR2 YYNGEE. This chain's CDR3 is CASSPYLAGGRDTQYF. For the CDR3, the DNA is TGTGCCAGCAGTCCTTACTTAGCGGGGGGGCGAGATACGCAGTATTTT.

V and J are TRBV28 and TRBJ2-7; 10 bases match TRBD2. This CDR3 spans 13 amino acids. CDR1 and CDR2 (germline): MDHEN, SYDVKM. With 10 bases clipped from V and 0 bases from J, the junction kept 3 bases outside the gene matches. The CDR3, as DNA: TGTGCCACCCGGACTAGCGGCTCCTACGAGCAGTACTTC. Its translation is CATRTSGSYEQYF. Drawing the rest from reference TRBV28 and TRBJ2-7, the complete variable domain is DVKVTQSSRYLVKRTGEKVFLECVQDMDHENMFWYRQDPGLGLRLIYFSYDVKMKEKGDIPEGYSVSREKKERFSLILESASTNQTSMYLCATRTSGSYEQYFGPGTRLTVT.

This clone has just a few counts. CDR3 region: CSAWHQETQYF. DNA of the CDR3: TGCAGTGCTTGGCACCAAGAGACCCAGTACTTC. The chain is built from TRBV20-1 and TRBJ2-5, with D uncertain. Trimming pared 5 bases from V and 0 bases from J, leaving 4 bases between. Per germline, CDR1 DFQATT and CDR2 SNEGSKA (reference sequence). The CDR3 sequence is 11 residues long.

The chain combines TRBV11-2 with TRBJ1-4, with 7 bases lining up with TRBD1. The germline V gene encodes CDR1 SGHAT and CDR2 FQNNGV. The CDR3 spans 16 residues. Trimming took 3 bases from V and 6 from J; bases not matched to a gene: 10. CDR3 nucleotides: TGTGCCAGCAGCTTTTCCCCCGGGACAGTGTATGAAAAACTGTTTTTT. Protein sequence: CASSFSPGTVYEKLFF.

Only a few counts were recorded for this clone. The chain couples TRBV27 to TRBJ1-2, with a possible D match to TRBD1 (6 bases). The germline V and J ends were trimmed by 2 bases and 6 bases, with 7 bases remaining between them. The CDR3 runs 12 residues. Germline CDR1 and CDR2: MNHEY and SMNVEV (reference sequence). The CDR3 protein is CASSLTGHGYTF. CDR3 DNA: TGTGCCAGCAGTTTAACAGGGCATGGCTACACCTTC.

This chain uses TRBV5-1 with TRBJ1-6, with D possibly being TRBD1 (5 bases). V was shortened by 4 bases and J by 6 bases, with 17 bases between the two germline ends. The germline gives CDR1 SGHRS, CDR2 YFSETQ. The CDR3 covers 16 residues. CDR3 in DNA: TGCGCCAGCAGCGGGGCCGCGGACACTTCTAATTCACCCCTCCACTTT. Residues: CASSGAADTSNSPLHF.

CDR3 sequence (DNA): TGTGCCAGCAGAGCGGGACTAGTGGAGACCCAGTACTTC. Its protein is CASRAGLVETQYF. This chain uses TRBV2 with TRBJ2-5; 8 bases line up with TRBD2. The CDR3 covers 13 residues. The V gene end was trimmed by 6 bases and the J gene end by 5 bases; junction bases not matched to a gene: 5. CDR1 SNHLY and CDR2 FYNNEI come from the germline V gene.